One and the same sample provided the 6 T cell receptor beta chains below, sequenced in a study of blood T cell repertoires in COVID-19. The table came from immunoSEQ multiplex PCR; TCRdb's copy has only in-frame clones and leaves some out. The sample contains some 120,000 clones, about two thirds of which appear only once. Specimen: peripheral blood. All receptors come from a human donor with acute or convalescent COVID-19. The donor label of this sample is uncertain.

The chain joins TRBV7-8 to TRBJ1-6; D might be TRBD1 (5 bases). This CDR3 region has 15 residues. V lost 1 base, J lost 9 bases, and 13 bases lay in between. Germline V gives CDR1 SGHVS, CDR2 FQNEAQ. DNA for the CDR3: TGTGCCAGCAGCTTAGTTTCCCAGGGAAGTTCACCCCTCCACTTT. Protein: CASSLVSQGSSPLHF. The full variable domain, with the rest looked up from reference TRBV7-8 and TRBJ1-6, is GAGVSQSPRYKVAKRGQDVALRCDPISGHVSLFWYQQALGQGPEFLTYFQNEAQLDKSGLPSDRFFAERPEGSVSTLKIQRTQQEDSAVYLCASSLVSQGSSPLHFGNGTRLTVT.

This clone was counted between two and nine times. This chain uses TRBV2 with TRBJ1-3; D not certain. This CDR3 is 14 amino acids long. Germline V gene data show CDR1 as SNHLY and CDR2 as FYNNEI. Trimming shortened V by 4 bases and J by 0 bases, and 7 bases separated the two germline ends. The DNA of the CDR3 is TGTGCCAGCAGTGGTGGGCGCTCTGGAAACACCATATATTTT. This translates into CASSGGRSGNTIYF.

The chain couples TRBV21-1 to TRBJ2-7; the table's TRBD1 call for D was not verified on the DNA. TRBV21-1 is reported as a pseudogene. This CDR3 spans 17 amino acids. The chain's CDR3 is CASSKGLPDRTSYEQYV. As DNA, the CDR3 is TGTGCCAGCAGCAAAGGACTGCCCGACAGGACATCCTACGAGCAGTACGTC.

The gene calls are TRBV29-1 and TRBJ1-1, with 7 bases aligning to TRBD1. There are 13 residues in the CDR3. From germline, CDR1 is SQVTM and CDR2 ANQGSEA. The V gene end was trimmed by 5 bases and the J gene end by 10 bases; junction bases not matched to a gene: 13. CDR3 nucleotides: TGCAGCGTTCCCCATCCATTGACAGGGACAGCTTTCTTT. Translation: CSVPHPLTGTAFF.

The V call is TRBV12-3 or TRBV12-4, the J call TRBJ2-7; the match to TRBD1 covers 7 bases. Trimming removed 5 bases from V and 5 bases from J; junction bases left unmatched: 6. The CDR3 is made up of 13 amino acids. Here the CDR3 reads CASSRQGVDEQYV. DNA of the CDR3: TGTGCCAGCAGTCGTCAGGGGGTCGACGAGCAGTACGTC.

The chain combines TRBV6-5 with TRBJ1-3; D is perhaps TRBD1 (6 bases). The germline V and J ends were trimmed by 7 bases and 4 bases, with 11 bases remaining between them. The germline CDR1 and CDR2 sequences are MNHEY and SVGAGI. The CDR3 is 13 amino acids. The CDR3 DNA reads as TGTGCCAGCATCAGGGGTTCCGGAAACACCATATATTTT. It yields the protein CASIRGSGNTIYF.